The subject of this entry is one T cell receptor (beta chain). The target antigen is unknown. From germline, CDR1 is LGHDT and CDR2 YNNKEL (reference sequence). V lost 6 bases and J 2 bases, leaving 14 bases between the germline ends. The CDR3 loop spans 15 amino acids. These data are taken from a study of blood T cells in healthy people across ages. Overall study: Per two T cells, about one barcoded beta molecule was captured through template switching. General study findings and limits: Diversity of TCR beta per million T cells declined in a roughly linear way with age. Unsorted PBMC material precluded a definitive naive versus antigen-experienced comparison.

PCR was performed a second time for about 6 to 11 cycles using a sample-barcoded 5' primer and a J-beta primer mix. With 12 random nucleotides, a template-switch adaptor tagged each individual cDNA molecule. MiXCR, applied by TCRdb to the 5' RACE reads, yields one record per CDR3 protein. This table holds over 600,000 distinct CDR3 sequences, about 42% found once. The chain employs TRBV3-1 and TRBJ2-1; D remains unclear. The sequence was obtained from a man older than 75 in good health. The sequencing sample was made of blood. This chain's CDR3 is CASSLQPDAYNEQFF. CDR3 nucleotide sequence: TGTGCCAGCAGTCTGCAACCCGACGCCTACAATGAGCAGTTCTTC.